Shown below are 21 T cell receptor beta chains from a single sample sequenced in a study of regulatory T cells in long-lasting Graves disease. The authors built TCR beta libraries using iRepertoire HTBI primers and Arm-PCR of CDR3 regions. TCRdb analysed the multiplex PCR reads with MiXCR anew, one entry per CDR3 protein. The sample lists around 300,000 distinct CDR3 sequences; around 20% were seen once. The time point denotes: persistent/refractory GD, antithyroid drugs over 5 years with positive TRAb. With RNA extracted from PBMCs as input, the TCR library was made. The sample here was peripheral blood mononuclear cells (PBMCs), taken when the disease was refractory, from a patient treated with antithyroid drugs. The source of these receptors is a female donor with Graves disease.

CDR3 coding DNA: TGTGCCAGCAGTGGGACGGTCCATAGCAATCAGCCCCAGCATTTT. Its translation is CASSGTVHSNQPQHF. The V gene is TRBV28, the J gene TRBJ1-5, with D possibly TRBD1 on 5 matching bases. Between the trimmed V and J ends, which lost 5 bases and 0 bases, there was a span of 11 bases. This CDR3 spans 15 amino acids. Per germline, CDR1 MDHEN and CDR2 SYDVKM. Combining the CDR3 with reference TRBV28 and TRBJ1-5 gives the whole variable domain DVKVTQSSRYLVKRTGEKVFLECVQDMDHENMFWYRQDPGLGLRLIYFSYDVKMKEKGDIPEGYSVSREKKERFSLILESASTNQTSMYLCASSGTVHSNQPQHFGDGTRLSIL.

This clonotype has at least ten counts. The rearrangement uses TRBV28 and TRBJ1-1; D gene uncertain. The CDR3 length is 13 residues. Trimming took 3 bases from V and 4 from J, leaving 9 bases between them. Germline V gives CDR1 MDHEN, CDR2 SYDVKM. CDR3 in DNA: TGTGCCAGCAGTTTTGCGGCCAGCACTGAAGCTTTCTTT. Amino acids: CASSFAASTEAFF.

This rearrangement joins TRBV7-2 to TRBJ2-7; maybe TRBD2 (6 bases). V lost 1 base and J lost 2, with 18 bases in between. This CDR3 contains 17 residues. Germline CDR1 is SGHTA and CDR2 is FQGNSA. CDR3 amino acids: CASSLVGSSASTYEQYF. In nucleotides, the CDR3 is TGTGCCAGCAGCTTAGTAGGGTCTAGCGCTAGCACCTACGAGCAGTACTTC.

This clonotype was counted ten times or more. The rearrangement uses TRBV29-1 and TRBJ2-7; D uncertain. CDR3 length equals 12 residues. From germline, CDR1 is SQVTM and CDR2 ANQGSEA. Trimming left V 1 base short and J 6 bases short, with 10 bases between. In nucleotides, the CDR3 is TGCAGCGTTGAAGGCCCTGTCGGCGAGCAGTACTTC. It is translated as CSVEGPVGEQYF.

V and J are TRBV20-1 and TRBJ2-5, with D possibly matching TRBD2 (6 bases). Germline CDR1 is DFQATT and CDR2 is SNEGSKA (reference sequence). The CDR3 consists of 16 residues. Trimming took 0 bases from V and 4 from J, leaving 18 bases between them. CDR3 amino acids: CSARDSWRDETETQYF. The CDR3 nucleotides are TGCAGTGCTAGAGATTCCTGGCGGGACGAGACAGAGACCCAGTACTTC.

This clonotype appeared many times. This chain uses TRBV20-1 with TRBJ2-7; the D gene is possibly TRBD2 (7 bases). Germline V lookup: CDR1 DFQATT, CDR2 SNEGSKA (reference sequence). Trimming cost V 5 bases and J 6 bases, with 20 bases left between them. The CDR3 totals 14 residues. CDR3 loop: CSASLASGTSEQYF. The CDR3 DNA reads TGCAGTGCTTCTTTGGCCAGCGGGACATCCGAGCAGTACTTC.

V and J are TRBV4-1 and TRBJ1-1; D is possibly TRBD1 (6 bases). The CDR3 length is 16 residues. The V gene's germline CDR1 is MGHRA and CDR2 YSYEKL. V was cut by 0 bases and J by 4 bases, with 15 bases left in between. CDR3 residues: CASSQDEGRGVTEAFF. CDR3 DNA: TGCGCCAGCAGCCAAGACGAGGGCAGGGGTGTCACTGAAGCTTTCTTT.

This clonotype was recorded many times. The gene calls are TRBV10-3 and TRBJ1-1, with D maybe TRBD1 (6 bases). CDR1 and CDR2 (germline): ENHRY, SYGVKD. The CDR3 runs 13 residues. Between the trimmed V and J ends, which lost 6 bases and 2 bases, there was a span of 10 bases. The CDR3 loop reads CAISGQPNTEAFF. DNA of the CDR3: TGTGCCATCAGCGGACAGCCCAACACTGAAGCTTTCTTT.

The sample holds many counts of this clonotype. The rearrangement joins TRBV28 to TRBJ2-7, with D tentatively TRBD1 (5 bases). The CDR3 is made up of 13 amino acids. Germline assignment: CDR1 MDHEN and CDR2 SYDVKM. Trimming pared 6 bases from V and 1 base from J, leaving 10 bases between. This CDR3 is CASSVGVSYEQYF. The DNA for the CDR3 is TGTGCCAGCAGCGTAGGGGTGTCCTACGAGCAGTACTTC.

This clonotype was detected many times. CDR3: CASVLTDSNQPQHF. The DNA of the CDR3 is TGTGCCAGCGTACTTACCGATAGCAATCAGCCCCAGCATTTT. V gene TRBV28 combines with J gene TRBJ1-5; D remains unclear. The CDR3 is 14 amino acids. The V gene lost 8 bases and the J gene lost 0 bases, with 11 bases spanning the gap. CDR1 and CDR2 (germline): MDHEN, SYDVKM.

This chain joins TRBV7-2 and TRBJ2-3; D remains unclear. The V gene lost 4 bases and the J gene lost 0 bases, with 11 bases spanning the gap. Germline lookup yields CDR1 SGHTA and CDR2 FQGNSA. This CDR3 is built from 15 residues. CDR3 DNA sequence: TGTGCCAGCAGCTCCTCCCCCGGGAGCACAGATACGCAGTATTTT. Amino acid sequence: CASSSSPGSTDTQYF.

This clonotype was counted only a few times. J is TRBJ2-5 and V is TRBV12-3 or TRBV12-4, with 9 bases lining up with TRBD2. CDR3 length equals 15 residues. The V and J ends lost 0 bases and 5 bases, in that order; junction bases with no gene match: 4. The CDR3 is CASSLASSGVETQYF. DNA of the CDR3: TGTGCCAGCAGTTTAGCGTCTAGCGGGGTGGAGACCCAGTACTTC.

This clonotype appeared a few times. The gene calls are TRBV7-2 and TRBJ1-5, with D possibly being TRBD1 (5 bases). This CDR3 contains 13 residues. Germline assignment: CDR1 SGHTA and CDR2 FQGNSA. Trimming stripped 7 bases from V and 6 bases from J, with 13 bases between. CDR3 coding DNA: TGTGCCAGCAATCAGGGAATAGGTCAGCCCCAGCATTTT. Protein: CASNQGIGQPQHF. The full variable domain, its missing parts supplied by reference TRBV7-2 and TRBJ1-5, is GAGVSQSPSNKVTEKGKDVELRCDPISGHTALYWYRQSLGQGLEFLIYFQGNSAPDKSGLPSDRFSAERTGGSVSTLTIQRTQQEDSAVYLCASNQGIGQPQHFGDGTRLSIL.

This clonotype has a count of ten or more. The CDR3 nucleotides are TGTGCCAGCAGTAGGACGGTCCAAGAGACCCAGTACTTC. It yields the protein CASSRTVQETQYF. The chain joins TRBV6-1 to TRBJ2-5; the D is unclear. This CDR3 region has 13 residues. CDR1 is MNHNS and CDR2 is SASEGT in the germline V gene. V lost 5 bases to trimming and J lost 1 base, with 8 bases between them.

There are a few counts of this clonotype. This chain uses TRBV6-2 or TRBV6-3 with TRBJ2-1, with TRBD1 matching 8 bases. CDR1 MNHEY and CDR2 SVGEGT come from the germline V gene. This CDR3 has 15 amino acids. The V gene end was trimmed by 6 bases and the J gene end by 4 bases; junction bases not matched to a gene: 8. DNA for the CDR3: TGTGCCAGCAGCCTCGGGACAGGACCTTACAATGAGCAGTTCTTC. This sequence encodes CASSLGTGPYNEQFF.

This clonotype appeared a few times. This rearrangement joins TRBV12-3 or TRBV12-4 to TRBJ1-2; D might be TRBD1 (5 bases). The germline V and J ends were trimmed by 5 bases and 9 bases, with 10 bases remaining between them. This CDR3 region has 11 residues. CDR3 bases: TGTGCCAGCAGTGCAGGGTTACGCTACACCTTC. Residues: CASSAGLRYTF.

The table lists this clonotype with many counts. This chain joins TRBV11-2 and TRBJ1-4, with D unclear. Germline CDR1 is SGHAT and CDR2 is FQNNGV. V lost 6 bases, J lost 5 bases, and 10 bases lay in between. This CDR3 contains 13 residues. CDR3 region: CASRSPVNEKLFF. CDR3 bases: TGTGCCAGCAGGAGCCCAGTAAATGAAAAACTGTTTTTT.

The chain links TRBV10-1 to TRBJ1-1, with 8 bases that match TRBD1. This CDR3 has 13 amino acids. Trimming at V came to 6 bases and at J to 4 bases, leaving 4 bases not matched to a gene. From germline, CDR1 is WNHNN and CDR2 SYGVQD (reference sequence). DNA of the CDR3: TGCGCCAGCAGACCTGGACAGGGCACTGAAGCTTTCTTT. Protein sequence: CASRPGQGTEAFF.

This clonotype was detected many times. The chain joins TRBV5-1 to TRBJ1-6; maybe TRBD1 (6 bases). This CDR3 is 15 amino acids long. Germline V gene data show CDR1 as SGHRS and CDR2 as YFSETQ. V was pared by 4 bases and J by 9 bases, with 17 bases between. CDR3 protein: CASSLGPGVASPLHF. CDR3 bases: TGCGCCAGCAGCCTTGGGCCAGGGGTGGCTTCACCCCTCCACTTT.

As concerns this clonotype: Because it lacks the conserved phenylalanine or tryptophan at the end, this CDR3 is likely a read error. The genes are TRBV7-9 and TRBJ2-5, with 9 bases identical to TRBD2. The CDR3 contains 15 residues. Looked up from germline, CDR1 is SEHNR and CDR2 is FQNEAQ (reference sequence). After removal of 5 bases from V and 0 bases from J, the junction contained 4 bases not matched to a gene. CDR3 loop: CASSPKREDQETQYV. Here the CDR3 DNA reads TGTGCCAGCAGCCCCAAGCGGGAGGACCAAGAGACCCAGTACGTC.

The sample holds a few counts of this clonotype. The chain is built from TRBV7-2 and TRBJ1-6; D call uncertain. This CDR3 is 15 amino acids long. Germline CDR1 and CDR2: SGHTA and FQGNSA. V lost 0 bases, J lost 5 bases, and 8 bases lay in between. The CDR3: CASSLAPGNNSPLHF. The CDR3 nucleotides are TGTGCCAGCAGCTTAGCGCCGGGAAATAATTCACCCCTCCACTTT. The variable domain in full, with the rest retrieved from reference TRBV7-2 and TRBJ1-6, is GAGVSQSPSNKVTEKGKDVELRCDPISGHTALYWYRQSLGQGLEFLIYFQGNSAPDKSGLPSDRFSAERTGGSVSTLTIQRTQQEDSAVYLCASSLAPGNNSPLHFGNGTRLTVT.